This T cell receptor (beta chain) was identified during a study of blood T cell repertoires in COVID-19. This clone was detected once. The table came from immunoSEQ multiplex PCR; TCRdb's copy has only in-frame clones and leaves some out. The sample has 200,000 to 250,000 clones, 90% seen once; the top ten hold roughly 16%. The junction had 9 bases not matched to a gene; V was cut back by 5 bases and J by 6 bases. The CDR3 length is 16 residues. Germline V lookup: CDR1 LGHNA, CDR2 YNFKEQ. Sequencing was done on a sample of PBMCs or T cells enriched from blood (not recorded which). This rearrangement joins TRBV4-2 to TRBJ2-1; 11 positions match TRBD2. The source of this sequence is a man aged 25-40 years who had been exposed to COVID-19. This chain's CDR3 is CASSYLAGGRGNEQFF. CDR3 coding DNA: TGTGCCAGCAGCTACCTAGCGGGGGGCCGAGGCAATGAGCAGTTCTTC.